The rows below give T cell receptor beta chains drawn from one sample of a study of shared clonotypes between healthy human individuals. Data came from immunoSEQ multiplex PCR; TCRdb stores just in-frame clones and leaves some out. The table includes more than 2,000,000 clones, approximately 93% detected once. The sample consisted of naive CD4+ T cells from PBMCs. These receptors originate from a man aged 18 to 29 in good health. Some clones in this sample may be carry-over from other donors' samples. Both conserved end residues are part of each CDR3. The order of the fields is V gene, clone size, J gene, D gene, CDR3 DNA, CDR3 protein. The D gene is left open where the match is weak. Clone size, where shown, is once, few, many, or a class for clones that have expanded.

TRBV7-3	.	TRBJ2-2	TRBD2	TGTGCCAGCAGCTTAGGGGCGGGAGTTACCGGGGAGCTGTTTTTT	CASSLGAGVTGELFF
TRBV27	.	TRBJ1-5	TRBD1	TGTGCCAGCAGGCGGGGACAGACTAATAGCAATCAGCCCCAGCATTTT	CASRRGQTNSNQPQHF
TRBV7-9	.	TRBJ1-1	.	TGTGCCAGCAGCTTAGCGCTAAACACTGAAGCTTTCTTT	CASSLALNTEAFF
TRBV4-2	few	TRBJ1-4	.	TGTGCCAGCAGCCAAGACCGGACTCTTATGACGAAACTGTTTTTT	CASSQDRTLMTKLFF
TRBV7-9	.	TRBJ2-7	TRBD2	TGTGCCAGCAGCTCTAGCGGGTCTAGCGGGAGGGACGAGCAGTACTTC	CASSSSGSSGRDEQYF
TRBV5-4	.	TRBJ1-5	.	TGTGCCAGCAGCTTGGGGGGCCCGGGCAATCAGCCCCAGCATTTT	CASSLGGPGNQPQHF
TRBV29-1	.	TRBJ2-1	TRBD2	TGCAGCGTTGTGGGGAGGGCGGGCTACAATGAGCAGTTCTTC	CSVVGRAGYNEQFF
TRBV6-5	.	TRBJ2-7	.	TGTGCCAGCAGTTACTCGAGGACAGCTGCCTACGAGCAGTACTTC	CASSYSRTAAYEQYF
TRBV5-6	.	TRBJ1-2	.	TGTGCCAGCAGCTTCGTAGAAAGGGCCTATGGCTACACCTTC	CASSFVERAYGYTF
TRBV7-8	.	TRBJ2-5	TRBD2	TGTGCCAGCAGCACCCGACTAGCGGTAGTAGGAGAGACCCAGTACTTC	CASSTRLAVVGETQYF
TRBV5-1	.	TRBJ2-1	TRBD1	TGCGCCAGCAGCTCGGGACAGGGTAGCTCCTACAATGAGCAGTTCTTC	CASSSGQGSSYNEQFF
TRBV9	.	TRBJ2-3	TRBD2	TGTGCCAGCAGCGTGACCCCCGGGGGCGGGAGGGCCGGAGATACGCAGTATTTT	CASSVTPGGGRAGDTQYF
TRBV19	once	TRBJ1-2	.	TGTGCCAGTAGGGAAGGACAGCGGGGCTACACCTTC	CASREGQRGYTF
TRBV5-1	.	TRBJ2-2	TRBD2	TGCGCCAGCAGGCTAGCGGGAGATGGCACCGGGGAGCTGTTTTTT	CASRLAGDGTGELFF
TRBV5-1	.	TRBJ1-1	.	TGCGCCAGCAGCTTGGTGAGTGACACTGAAGCTTTCTTT	CASSLVSDTEAFF
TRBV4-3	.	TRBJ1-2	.	TGCGCCAGCAGCCAAGATCTAGAGACCGGGACACCTAGAGTTGGCTACACCTTC	CASSQDLETGTPRVGYTF
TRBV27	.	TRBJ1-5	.	TGTGCCAGCAGTTCGATCAATCAGCCCCAGCATTTT	CASSSINQPQHF
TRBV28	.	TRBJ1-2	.	TGTGCCGGCGGGGGGCTTAACTATGGCTACACCTTC	CAGGGLNYGYTF
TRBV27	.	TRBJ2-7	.	TGTGCCAGCAGTTTTGGGGTGGGGGGGCACGAGCAGTACTTC	CASSFGVGGHEQYF